Presented here are 23 T cell receptor beta chains from one specimen sequenced in a study of graft-versus-host responses after intestinal transplantation. Sequencing used immunoSEQ multiplex PCR; TCRdb keeps in-frame clones, though not all of them. The table records around 28,000 clones, less than 85% of them present only once. Sequencing used PBMCs, obtained 27 to 29 days after intestinal transplant. Receptors originate from a human patient who received an intestinal transplant, so some T cells may come from the graft donor.

This chain links TRBV15 with TRBJ2-7; either TRBD1 or TRBD2 may supply D (5 bases each). The CDR3 sequence is 15 residues long. Trimming stripped 0 bases from V and 4 bases from J, with 13 bases between. Germline V gene sequence: CDR1 LNHNV, CDR2 YYDKDF (reference sequence). CDR3 nucleotides: TGTGCCACCAGCAGAGAGGGACCAGTCATGTACGAGCAGTACTTC. Translated, it gives CATSREGPVMYEQYF. Complete variable domain (other parts from reference TRBV15 and TRBJ2-7): DAMVIQNPRYQVTQFGKPVTLSCSQTLNHNVMYWYQQKSSQAPKLLFHYYDKDFNNEADTPDNFQSRRPNTSFCFLDIRSPGLGDTAMYLCATSREGPVMYEQYFGPGTRLTVT.

The V gene is TRBV7-9, the J gene TRBJ2-1, with D perhaps TRBD1 (8 bases). The germline V gene has CDR1 SEHNR and CDR2 FQNEAQ (reference sequence). V was cut by 5 bases and J by 4 bases, with 27 bases left in between. This CDR3 is 19 amino acids long. The DNA for the CDR3 is TGTGCCAGCAGCCTCTACGCCGGCGGGGGACAGGCCCTATACAATGAGCAGTTCTTC. This translates into CASSLYAGGGQALYNEQFF.

CDR3 nucleotides: TGTGCCACCGGACTAGCGGGTGGGGAGACCCAGTACTTC. The encoded protein is CATGLAGGETQYF. The chain carries TRBV19 and TRBJ2-5, with 11 bases identical to TRBD2. CDR3 size: 13 residues. Trimming at V came to 10 bases and at J to 5 bases, leaving 6 bases not matched to a gene. Germline CDR1 is LNHDA and CDR2 is SQIVND (reference sequence).

The chain uses TRBV11-2 and TRBJ2-5; the D gene could be TRBD1 or TRBD2 (5 bases each). In germline, CDR1 is SGHAT, CDR2 FQNNGV. Trimming took off 4 bases at V and 9 bases at J, with 18 bases between the two ends. The CDR3 contains 14 residues. The CDR3 region has the DNA TGTGCCAGCAGCTCAACCGGGGACCCTTTGTCCCAGTACTTC. Protein sequence: CASSSTGDPLSQYF.

The table lists this clone with a count of one. Different DNA sequences within this sample yield the same CDR3. The chain employs TRBV6-1 and TRBJ2-7; D call uncertain. The germline gives CDR1 MNHNS, CDR2 SASEGT. CDR3 length equals 13 residues. Between the trimmed V and J ends, which lost 1 base and 1 base, there was a span of 5 bases. CDR3 DNA: TGTGCCAGCAGTGAAGGGGGTTCCTACGAGCAGTACTTC. The encoded protein is CASSEGGSYEQYF.

This clone is a singleton in its sample. The chain has TRBV5-1 and TRBJ2-1; D might be TRBD1 or TRBD2, each matching 6 bases. CDR3 length: 16 amino acids. Trimming shortened V by 7 bases and J by 0 bases, and 17 bases separated the two germline ends. Germline V gene data show CDR1 as SGHRS and CDR2 as YFSETQ. The CDR3 spells CASRESQGLSYNEQFF. CDR3 coding DNA: TGCGCCAGCCGGGAGAGCCAGGGGCTCTCCTACAATGAGCAGTTCTTC.

The chain couples TRBV2 to TRBJ1-1; 9 bases are a match to TRBD1. CDR3 length: 14 residues. The V gene's germline CDR1 is SNHLY and CDR2 FYNNEI. Trimming took 4 bases from V and 4 from J; bases not matched to a gene: 4. CDR3 DNA sequence: TGTGCCAGCAGTGTAACAGGGGGCGTCACTGAAGCTTTCTTT. Translation gives CASSVTGGVTEAFF.

This clone has more than one count but fewer than ten. The chain recombines TRBV5-1 with TRBJ2-3; D not resolved. Germline V CDR1 and CDR2: SGHRS, YFSETQ. Trimming removed 4 bases at V and 0 bases at J, with 12 bases between. This CDR3 is 15 amino acids long. CDR3 bases: TGCGCCAGCAGCAGTTACTCCCAGAGCACAGATACGCAGTATTTT. Translating it yields CASSSYSQSTDTQYF.

The rearrangement joins TRBV7-6 to TRBJ2-5, with 13 nucleotides matching TRBD2. The CDR3 extends over 15 amino acids. Germline CDR1 SGHVS, CDR2 FNYEAQ. V shed 5 bases and J 9 bases; nucleotides not matched to a gene: 9. The CDR3 DNA reads TGTGCCAGCAGCAACGGACTAGCGGGAGTGGAGGCCCAGTACTTC. Its protein is CASSNGLAGVEAQYF.

The chain carries TRBV28 and TRBJ2-7; the D call may be TRBD1 or TRBD2 (5 bases each). The CDR3 loop spans 14 amino acids. CDR1 MDHEN and CDR2 SYDVKM come from the germline V gene. V lost 7 bases to trimming and J lost 1 base, with 14 bases between them. This chain's CDR3 is CASKDGTLSYEQYF. The CDR3 DNA is TGTGCCAGCAAGGACGGGACGTTATCCTACGAGCAGTACTTC.

The chain is built from TRBV27 and TRBJ2-6, with TRBD2 as a possible D gene (5 bases). Germline V CDR1 and CDR2: MNHEY, SMNVEV (reference sequence). CDR3 size: 17 residues. V was trimmed by 7 bases and J by 0 bases, leaving 16 bases between them. The CDR3 sequence is CASTHYRGSSGANVLTF. In DNA form, the CDR3 reads TGTGCCAGCACCCACTACCGGGGTAGCTCTGGGGCCAACGTCCTGACTTTC. The variable domain in full, completed from reference TRBV27 and TRBJ2-6, reads EAQVTQNPRYLITVTGKKLTVTCSQNMNHEYMSWYRQDPGLGLRQIYYSMNVEVTDKGDVPEGYKVSRKEKRNFPLILESPSPNQTSLYFCASTHYRGSSGANVLTFGAGSRLTVL.

The V gene is TRBV29-1, the J gene TRBJ1-2, with D hard to call. The ends were cut back, 2 bases at V and 6 bases at J, with 7 bases in the middle. This CDR3 comprises 11 residues. The germline CDR1 and CDR2 sequences are SQVTM and ANQGSEA. The chain's CDR3 is CSVERGNGYTF. Here the CDR3 DNA reads TGCAGCGTTGAAAGAGGGAATGGCTACACCTTC.

The gene calls are TRBV10-1 and TRBJ2-3; a weak D match, TRBD1 (5 bases). CDR1 and CDR2 (germline): WNHNN, SYGVQD (reference sequence). Trimming took 5 bases from V and 1 from J, leaving 10 bases between them. The CDR3 covers 14 residues. CDR3 in amino acids: CASSRIRGTDTQYF. DNA for the CDR3: TGCGCCAGCAGTCGGATCAGGGGCACAGATACGCAGTATTTT.

The table lists this clone with a few counts. The gene calls are TRBV2 and TRBJ1-3; D is unresolved. Trimming shortened V by 8 bases and J by 0 bases, and 8 bases separated the two germline ends. The CDR3 extends over 13 amino acids. Germline assignment: CDR1 SNHLY and CDR2 FYNNEI. The CDR3 protein is CASGRNSGNTIYF. DNA for the CDR3: TGTGCCAGCGGCCGGAACTCTGGAAACACCATATATTTT.

The genes are TRBV6-5 and TRBJ1-1; no definite D call. V lost 2 bases and J lost 0, with 7 bases in between. This CDR3 comprises 14 residues. The germline gives CDR1 MNHEY, CDR2 SVGAGI. As DNA, the CDR3 is TGTGCCAGCAGTTACGGGCCTATGAACACTGAAGCTTTCTTT. Protein: CASSYGPMNTEAFF.

The chain employs TRBV27 and TRBJ2-7; possible D gene TRBD1, 5 bases. CDR1 is MNHEY and CDR2 is SMNVEV in the germline V gene (reference sequence). The CDR3 extends over 15 amino acids. V was trimmed by 0 bases and J by 4 bases, leaving 13 bases between them. The CDR3 coding sequence is TGTGCCAGCAGTTTATCTTCAGGGTTTCGGTACGAGCAGTACTTC. Protein: CASSLSSGFRYEQYF.

This clone was seen a handful of times. The chain is built from TRBV4-1 and TRBJ2-1; TRBD2 aligns across 14 bases. The CDR3 has 17 amino acids. The junction had 12 bases not matched to a gene; V was cut back by 4 bases and J by 10 bases. Germline V gene lookup returns CDR1 MGHRA and CDR2 YSYEKL. The CDR3 DNA reads TGCGCCAGCAGCCGGCTGTCGGGACTAGCGGGAGTACGGGAGCAGTTCTTC. This codes for CASSRLSGLAGVREQFF.

CDR3 residues: CASAKATSDTDTQYF. Here the CDR3 DNA reads TGTGCCAGCGCTAAGGCGACCAGCGACACAGATACGCAGTATTTT. This chain joins TRBV6-1 and TRBJ2-3, with D unclear. This CDR3 contains 15 residues. CDR1 is MNHNS and CDR2 is SASEGT in the germline V gene. V was trimmed by 8 bases and J by 2 bases, leaving 17 bases between them.

This clone appeared once. The V gene is TRBV6-6, the J gene TRBJ1-1, with D unclear. Germline V gene data show CDR1 as MNHNY and CDR2 as SVGAGI (reference sequence). Trimming pared 6 bases from V and 4 bases from J, leaving 12 bases between. This CDR3 contains 13 residues. Written as DNA, the CDR3 is TGTGCCAGCAGCACCGGTCCTCTCACTGAAGCTTTCTTT. Its protein product is CASSTGPLTEAFF.

The chain couples TRBV7-2 to TRBJ1-2, with TRBD1 matching 8 bases. Germline V gene data show CDR1 as SGHTA and CDR2 as FQGNSA. The CDR3 is 13 amino acids. The junction had 4 bases not matched to a gene; V was cut back by 6 bases and J by 4 bases. The CDR3 loop reads CASSRQGLYGYTF. In DNA, the CDR3 is TGTGCCAGCAGTAGACAGGGGCTCTATGGCTACACCTTC.

The genes are TRBV2 and TRBJ1-1; 7 bases map to TRBD1. Germline values: CDR1 SNHLY, CDR2 FYNNEI. This CDR3 has 14 amino acids. The V and J ends lost 6 bases and 1 base, in that order; junction bases with no gene match: 5. In nucleotides, the CDR3 is TGTGCCAGCAGGGGGGACAGCTGGAACACTGAAGCTTTCTTT. It translates to CASRGDSWNTEAFF.

CDR3: CASSYQQGAAFF. For the CDR3, the DNA is TGTGCCAGCAGTTACCAACAGGGGGCTGCTTTCTTT. The chain is built from TRBV6-5 and TRBJ1-1; 9 bases align to TRBD1. Germline trimming cut 2 bases from V and 11 bases from J; bases unmatched to any gene: 3. CDR1 is MNHEY, CDR2 SVGAGI, per germline. The CDR3 totals 12 residues.

V is TRBV30 and J is TRBJ2-7; possible D gene TRBD1, 6 bases. The CDR3 is 13 residues long. Trimming pared 0 bases from V and 5 bases from J, leaving 11 bases between. Germline V gene sequence: CDR1 GTSNPN, CDR2 SVGIG (reference sequence). The CDR3 loop is CAWSVGHLNEQYF. The CDR3 DNA is TGTGCCTGGAGTGTGGGACATCTAAACGAGCAGTACTTC.